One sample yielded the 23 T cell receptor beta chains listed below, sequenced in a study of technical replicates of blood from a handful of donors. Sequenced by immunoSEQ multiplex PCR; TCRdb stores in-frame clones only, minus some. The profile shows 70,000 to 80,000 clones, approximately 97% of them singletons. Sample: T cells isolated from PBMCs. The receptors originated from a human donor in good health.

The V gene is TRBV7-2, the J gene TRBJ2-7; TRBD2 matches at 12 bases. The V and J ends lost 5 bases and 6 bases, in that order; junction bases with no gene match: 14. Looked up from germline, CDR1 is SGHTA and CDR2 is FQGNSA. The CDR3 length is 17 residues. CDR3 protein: CASSPGTSGFILGEQYF. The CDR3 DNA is TGTGCCAGCAGCCCCGGGACTAGCGGGTTCATATTGGGCGAGCAGTACTTC.

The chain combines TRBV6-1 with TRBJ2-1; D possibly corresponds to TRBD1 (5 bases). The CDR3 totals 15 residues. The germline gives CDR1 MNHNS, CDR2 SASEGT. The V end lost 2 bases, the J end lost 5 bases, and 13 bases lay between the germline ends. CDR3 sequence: CASSESQGLNNEQFF. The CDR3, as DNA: TGTGCCAGCAGTGAATCGCAGGGTTTGAACAATGAGCAGTTCTTC.

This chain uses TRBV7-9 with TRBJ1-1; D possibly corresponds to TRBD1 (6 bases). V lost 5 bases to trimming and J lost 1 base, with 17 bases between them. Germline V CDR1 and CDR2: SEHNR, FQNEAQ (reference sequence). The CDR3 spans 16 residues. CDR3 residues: CASSLNPGQKNTEAFF. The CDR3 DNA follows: TGTGCCAGCAGCCTAAACCCAGGACAGAAGAACACTGAAGCTTTCTTT.

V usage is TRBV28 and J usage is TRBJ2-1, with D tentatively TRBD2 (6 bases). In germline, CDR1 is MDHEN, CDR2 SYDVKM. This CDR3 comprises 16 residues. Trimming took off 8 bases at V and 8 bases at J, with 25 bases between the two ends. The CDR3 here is CASLAGDSDLFHEQFF. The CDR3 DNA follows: TGTGCCAGCCTAGCTGGGGACTCCGATCTGTTCCATGAGCAGTTCTTC.

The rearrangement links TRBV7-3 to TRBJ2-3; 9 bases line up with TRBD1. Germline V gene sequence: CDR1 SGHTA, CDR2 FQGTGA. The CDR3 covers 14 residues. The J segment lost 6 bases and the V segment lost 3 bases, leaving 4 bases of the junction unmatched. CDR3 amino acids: CASSFGTGLDTQYF. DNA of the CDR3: TGTGCCAGCAGCTTCGGGACAGGGCTGGATACGCAGTATTTT.

The chain's CDR3 is CSAGQGQGIQYF. The CDR3, as DNA: TGCAGCGCGGGACAGGGGCAAGGCATTCAGTACTTC. The rearrangement joins TRBV29-1 to TRBJ2-4, with 10 bases that match TRBD1. Germline V gene sequence: CDR1 SQVTM, CDR2 ANQGSEA. V lost 7 bases, J lost 9 bases, and 6 bases stayed unmatched. The CDR3 length is 12 residues.

The chain's CDR3 is CASSTGMNTEAFF. The DNA for the CDR3 is TGCGCCAGCTCAACAGGGATGAACACTGAAGCTTTCTTT. This chain joins TRBV10-1 and TRBJ1-1; possible D gene TRBD1, 6 bases. Per germline, CDR1 WNHNN and CDR2 SYGVQD (reference sequence). The germline V and J ends were trimmed by 8 bases and 0 bases, with 10 bases remaining between them. CDR3 length: 13 amino acids.

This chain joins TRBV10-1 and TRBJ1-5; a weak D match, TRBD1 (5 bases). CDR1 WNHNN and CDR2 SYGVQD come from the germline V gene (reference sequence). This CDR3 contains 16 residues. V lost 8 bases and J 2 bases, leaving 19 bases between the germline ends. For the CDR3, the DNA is TGCGCCAGCGGGAAGACCCTGGGGGGAGGCAATCAGCCCCAGCATTTT. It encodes CASGKTLGGGNQPQHF.

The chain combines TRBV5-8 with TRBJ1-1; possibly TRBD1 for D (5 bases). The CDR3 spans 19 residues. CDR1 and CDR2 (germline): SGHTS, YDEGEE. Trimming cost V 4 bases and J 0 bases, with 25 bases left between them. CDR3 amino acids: CASSPPTGDYSSLNTEAFF. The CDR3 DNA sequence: TGTGCCAGCAGCCCACCCACCGGGGACTATTCGAGTTTGAACACTGAAGCTTTCTTT.

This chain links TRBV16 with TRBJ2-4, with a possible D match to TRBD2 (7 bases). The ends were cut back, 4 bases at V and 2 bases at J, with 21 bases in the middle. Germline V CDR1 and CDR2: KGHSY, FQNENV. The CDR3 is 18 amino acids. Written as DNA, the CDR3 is TGTGCCAGCAGCCCTGACTCAGGGGTCGGGGGGACCAAAAACATTCAGTACTTC. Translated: CASSPDSGVGGTKNIQYF. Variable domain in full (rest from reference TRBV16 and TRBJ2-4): GEEVAQTPKHLVRGEGQKAKLYCAPIKGHSYVFWYQQVLKNEFKFLISFQNENVFDETGMPKERFSAKCLPNSPCSLEIQATKLEDSAVYFCASSPDSGVGGTKNIQYFGAGTRLSVL.

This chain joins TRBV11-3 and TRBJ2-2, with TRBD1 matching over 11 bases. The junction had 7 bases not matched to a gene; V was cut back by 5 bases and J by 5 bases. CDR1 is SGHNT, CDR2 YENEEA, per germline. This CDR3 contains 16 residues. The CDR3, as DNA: TGTGCCAGCAGCCTCCCCGGGACAGGGGGGACCGGGGAGCTGTTTTTT. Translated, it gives CASSLPGTGGTGELFF.

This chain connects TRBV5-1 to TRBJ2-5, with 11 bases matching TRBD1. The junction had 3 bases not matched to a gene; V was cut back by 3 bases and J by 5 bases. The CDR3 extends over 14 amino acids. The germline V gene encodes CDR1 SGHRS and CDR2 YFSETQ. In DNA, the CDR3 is TGCGCCAGCAGCTGGACAGGGGGCTGGGAGACCCAGTACTTC. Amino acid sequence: CASSWTGGWETQYF.

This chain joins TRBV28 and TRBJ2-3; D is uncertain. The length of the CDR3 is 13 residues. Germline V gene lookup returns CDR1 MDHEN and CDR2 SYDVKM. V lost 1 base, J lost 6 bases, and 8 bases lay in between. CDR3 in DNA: TGTGCCAGCAGTTTATCCCAACGGGATACGCAGTATTTT. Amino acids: CASSLSQRDTQYF.

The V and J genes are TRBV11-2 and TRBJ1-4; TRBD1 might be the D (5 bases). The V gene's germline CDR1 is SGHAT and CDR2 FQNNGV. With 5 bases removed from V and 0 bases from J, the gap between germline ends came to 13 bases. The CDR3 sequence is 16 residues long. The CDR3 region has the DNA TGTGCCAGCAGCAAGGGGTTCAGTTCAACTAATGAAAAACTGTTTTTT. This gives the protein CASSKGFSSTNEKLFF.

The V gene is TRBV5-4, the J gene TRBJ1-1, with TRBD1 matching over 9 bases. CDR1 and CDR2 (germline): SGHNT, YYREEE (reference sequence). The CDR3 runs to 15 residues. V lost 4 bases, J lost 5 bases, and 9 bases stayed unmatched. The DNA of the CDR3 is TGTGCCAGCAGCCCGGACAGGGGCTTCGGGACTGAAGCTTTCTTT. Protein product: CASSPDRGFGTEAFF.

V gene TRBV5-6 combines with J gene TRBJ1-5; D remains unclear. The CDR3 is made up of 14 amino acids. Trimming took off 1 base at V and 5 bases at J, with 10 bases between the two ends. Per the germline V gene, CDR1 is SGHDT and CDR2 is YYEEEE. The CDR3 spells CASSLIGADQPQHF. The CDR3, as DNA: TGTGCCAGCAGCTTGATCGGAGCGGATCAGCCCCAGCATTTT.

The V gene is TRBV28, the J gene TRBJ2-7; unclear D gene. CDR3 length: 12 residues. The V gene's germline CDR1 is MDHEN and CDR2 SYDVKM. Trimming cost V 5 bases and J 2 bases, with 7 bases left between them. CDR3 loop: CASSRQAYEQYF. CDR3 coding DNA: TGTGCCAGCAGTCGCCAGGCCTACGAGCAGTACTTC. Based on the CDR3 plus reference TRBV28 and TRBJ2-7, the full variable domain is DVKVTQSSRYLVKRTGEKVFLECVQDMDHENMFWYRQDPGLGLRLIYFSYDVKMKEKGDIPEGYSVSREKKERFSLILESASTNQTSMYLCASSRQAYEQYFGPGTRLTVT.

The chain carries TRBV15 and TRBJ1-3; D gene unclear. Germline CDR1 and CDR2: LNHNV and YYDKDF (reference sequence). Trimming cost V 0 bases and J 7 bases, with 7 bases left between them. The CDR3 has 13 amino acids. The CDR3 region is CATSRDGSNTIYF. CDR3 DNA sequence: TGTGCCACCAGCAGAGATGGGAGTAACACCATATATTTT.

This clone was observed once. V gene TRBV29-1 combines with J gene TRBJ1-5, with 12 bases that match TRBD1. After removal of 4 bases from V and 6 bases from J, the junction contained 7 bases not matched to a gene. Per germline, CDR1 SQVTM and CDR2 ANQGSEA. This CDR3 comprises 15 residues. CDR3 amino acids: CSVASGQGASQPQHF. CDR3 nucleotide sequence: TGCAGCGTTGCTTCGGGACAGGGGGCAAGTCAGCCCCAGCATTTT.

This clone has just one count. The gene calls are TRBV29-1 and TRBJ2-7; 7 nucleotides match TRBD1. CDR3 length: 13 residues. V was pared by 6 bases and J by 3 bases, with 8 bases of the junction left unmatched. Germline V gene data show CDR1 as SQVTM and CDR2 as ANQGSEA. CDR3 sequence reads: CSVLPRDSYEQYF. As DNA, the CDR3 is TGCAGCGTCCTTCCTCGGGACAGCTACGAGCAGTACTTC.

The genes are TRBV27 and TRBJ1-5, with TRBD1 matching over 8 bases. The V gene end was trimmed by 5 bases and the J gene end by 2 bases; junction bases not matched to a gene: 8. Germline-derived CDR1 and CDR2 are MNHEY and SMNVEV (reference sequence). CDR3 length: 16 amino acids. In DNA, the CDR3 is TGTGCCAGCAGTCACGGGACAGGCCAGGGCAATCAGCCCCAGCATTTT. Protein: CASSHGTGQGNQPQHF.

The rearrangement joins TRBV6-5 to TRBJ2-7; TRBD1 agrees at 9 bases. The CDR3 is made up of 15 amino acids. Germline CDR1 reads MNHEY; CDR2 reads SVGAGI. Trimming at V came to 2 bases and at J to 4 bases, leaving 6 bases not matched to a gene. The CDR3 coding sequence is TGTGCCAGCAGTTACCCCTCGACAGGGGGATACGAGCAGTACTTC. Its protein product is CASSYPSTGGYEQYF.

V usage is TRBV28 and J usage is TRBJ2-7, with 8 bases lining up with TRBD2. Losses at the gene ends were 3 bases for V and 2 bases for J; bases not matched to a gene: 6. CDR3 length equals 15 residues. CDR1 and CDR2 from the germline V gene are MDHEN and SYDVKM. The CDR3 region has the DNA TGTGCCAGCAGTTTCGGGGGGGGCGGAACCTACGAGCAGTACTTC. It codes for CASSFGGGGTYEQYF.